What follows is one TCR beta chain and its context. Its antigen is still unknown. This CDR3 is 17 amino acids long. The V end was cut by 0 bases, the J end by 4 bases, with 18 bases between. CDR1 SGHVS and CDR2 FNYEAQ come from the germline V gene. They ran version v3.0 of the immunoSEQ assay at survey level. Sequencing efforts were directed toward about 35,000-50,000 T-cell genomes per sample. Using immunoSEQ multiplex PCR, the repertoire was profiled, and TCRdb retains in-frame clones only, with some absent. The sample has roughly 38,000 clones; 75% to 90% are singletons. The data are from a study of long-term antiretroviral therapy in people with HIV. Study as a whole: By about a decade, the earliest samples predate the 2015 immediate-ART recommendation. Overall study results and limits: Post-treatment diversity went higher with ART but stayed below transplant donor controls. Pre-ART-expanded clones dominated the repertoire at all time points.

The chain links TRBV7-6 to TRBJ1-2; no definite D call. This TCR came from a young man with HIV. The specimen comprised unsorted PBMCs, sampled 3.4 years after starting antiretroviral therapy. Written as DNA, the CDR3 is TGTGCCAGCAGCTTAGCTTTTGGGAACCGGGAAGGCTATGGCTACACCTTC. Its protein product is CASSLAFGNREGYGYTF.